This T cell receptor (beta chain) was sequenced in a study of cytomegalovirus exposure and HLA in healthy donors. Overall study findings and caveats: CMV antigen specificity of a few CMV-associated chains was confirmed in vitro. Available immune exposure information covered CMV serostatus only. Sequences of the TCR beta chain were said to predict the HLA-A and HLA-B alleles of most subjects accurately.

Notes on this clone: Its antigen is unknown.

The V and J ends lost 3 bases and 1 base respectively, with 10 bases between them. Germline values: CDR1 LNHDA, CDR2 SQIVND (reference sequence). The CDR3 contains 15 residues. Healthy people donating bone marrow made up the donors. PCR employed 60 Vbeta and 13 Jbeta primers. Clones were sequenced by immunoSEQ multiplex PCR, and TCRdb holds only the in-frame ones, with some missing. The sample carries 100,000 to 150,000 clones, about 81% recorded once. The sequence came from a woman aged 40 to 49 in good health and CMV-seropositive. Sequenced material: PBMCs. The genes are TRBV19 and TRBJ1-3; D unresolved. In nucleotides, the CDR3 is TGTGCCAGTAGTATCCCCCCACATTCTGGAAACACCATATATTTT. Translated, it gives CASSIPPHSGNTIYF.